The sequence of this T cell receptor (beta chain) was determined in a study of cytomegalovirus exposure and HLA in healthy donors. Study-wide results and limits: Many donors shared some public TCRs, even though most TCR sequences were rare. Accurate predictions that matched the HLA-A and HLA-B alleles of most subjects were reportedly made from TCR beta sequences. In a later analysis, a missense DCLRE1C variant was linked to TCR beta V- and J-gene trimming.

As to this clone: What it binds is not known.

The study ran its PCR with 60 Vbeta and 13 Jbeta primers. The table came from immunoSEQ multiplex PCR; TCRdb's copy has only in-frame clones and leaves some out. The sample has approximately 200,000 clones, roughly 84% seen once; the top ten hold about 0.25%. Sequenced input: PBMCs. The TCR comes from a boy under 18 in good health and CMV-seronegative.

CDR3 in DNA: TGTGCCAGCAGTTACTCGTTCTTAGCGAGTGGGCTAGCCAGCTCCTACAATGAGCAGTTCTTC. Amino acid sequence: CASSYSFLASGLASSYNEQFF. The chain joins TRBV6-7 to TRBJ2-1, with a possible D match to TRBD2 (5 bases). TRBV6-7 is an open reading frame whose function is uncertain. The CDR3 covers 21 residues. Trimming took 0 bases from V and 0 from J, leaving 24 bases between them.